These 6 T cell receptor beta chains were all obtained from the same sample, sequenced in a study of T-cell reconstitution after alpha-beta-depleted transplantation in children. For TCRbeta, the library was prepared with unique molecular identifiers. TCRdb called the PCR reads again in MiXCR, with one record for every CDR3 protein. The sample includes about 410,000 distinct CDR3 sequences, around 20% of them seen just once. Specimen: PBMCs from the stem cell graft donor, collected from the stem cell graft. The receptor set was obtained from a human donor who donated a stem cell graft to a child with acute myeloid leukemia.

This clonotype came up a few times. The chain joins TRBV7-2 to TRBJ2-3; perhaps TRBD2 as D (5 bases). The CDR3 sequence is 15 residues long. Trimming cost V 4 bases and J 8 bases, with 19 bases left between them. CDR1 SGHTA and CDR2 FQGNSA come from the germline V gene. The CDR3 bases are TGTGCCAGCAGCTCCCGATCAAGTGAGGAGGTTACGCAGTATTTT. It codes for CASSSRSSEEVTQYF.

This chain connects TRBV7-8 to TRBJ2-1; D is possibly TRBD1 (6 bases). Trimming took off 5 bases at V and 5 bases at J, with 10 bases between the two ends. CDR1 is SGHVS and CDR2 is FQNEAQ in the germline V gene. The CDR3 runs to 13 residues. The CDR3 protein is CASSPDRHNEQFF. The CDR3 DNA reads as TGTGCCAGCAGCCCGGACAGACACAATGAGCAGTTCTTC.

The CDR3 coding sequence is TGTGCCAGCAGCAAATTGGGAGCGGGAGTTAGGAATGAGCAGTTCTTC. It codes for CASSKLGAGVRNEQFF. This chain connects TRBV21-1 to TRBJ2-1; the table's D call, TRBD2, was not checked against the DNA. TRBV21-1 is an annotated pseudogene. The CDR3 has 16 amino acids.

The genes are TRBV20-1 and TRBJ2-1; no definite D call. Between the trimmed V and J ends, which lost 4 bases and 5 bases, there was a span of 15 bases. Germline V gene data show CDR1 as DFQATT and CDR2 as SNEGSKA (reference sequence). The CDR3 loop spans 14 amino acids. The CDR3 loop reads CSAMAWAGDNEQFF. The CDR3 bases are TGCAGTGCTATGGCGTGGGCAGGCGACAATGAGCAGTTCTTC.

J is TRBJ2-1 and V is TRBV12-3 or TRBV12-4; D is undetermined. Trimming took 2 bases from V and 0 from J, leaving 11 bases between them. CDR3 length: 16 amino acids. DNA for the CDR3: TGTGCCAGCAGTTTAAGGTCGCAGAGCTCCTACAATGAGCAGTTCTTC. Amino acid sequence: CASSLRSQSSYNEQFF.

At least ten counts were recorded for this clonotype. The CDR3 DNA reads as TGTGCCAGCAGCTTGTCGCGGATACACAATCAGCCCCAGCATTTT. Protein product: CASSLSRIHNQPQHF. This chain uses TRBV5-6 with TRBJ1-5; the D is unclear. Germline CDR1 is SGHDT and CDR2 is YYEEEE. This CDR3 region has 15 residues. V was pared by 1 base and J by 3 bases, with 11 bases between.